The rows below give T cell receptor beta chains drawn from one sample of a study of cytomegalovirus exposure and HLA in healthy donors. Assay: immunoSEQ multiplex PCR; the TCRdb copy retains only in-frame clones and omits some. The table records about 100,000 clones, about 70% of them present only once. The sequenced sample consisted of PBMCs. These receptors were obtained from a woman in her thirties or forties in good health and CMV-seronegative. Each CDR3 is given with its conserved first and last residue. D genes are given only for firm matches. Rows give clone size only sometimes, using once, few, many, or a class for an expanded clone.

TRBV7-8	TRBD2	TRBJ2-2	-	CASSSVGGMNTGELFF	TGTGCCAGCAGCTCAGTCGGGGGGATGAACACCGGGGAGCTGTTTTTT
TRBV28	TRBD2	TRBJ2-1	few	CASSLSAGGTYNEQFF	TGTGCCAGCAGTTTGTCCGCGGGAGGGACCTACAATGAGCAGTTCTTC
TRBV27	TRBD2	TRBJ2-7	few	CASSLSGGVPYEQYF	TGTGCCAGCAGTCTCAGCGGGGGGGTACCCTACGAGCAGTACTTC
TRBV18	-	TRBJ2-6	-	CASSPPIFKGGANVLTF	TGTGCCAGCTCACCACCGATATTTAAGGGGGGGGCCAACGTCCTGACTTTC
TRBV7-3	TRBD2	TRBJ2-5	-	CASSTTGTSGQETQYF	TGTGCCAGCAGCACCACCGGGACTAGCGGACAAGAGACCCAGTACTTC
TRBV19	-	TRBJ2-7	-	CASSLRGDEQYF	TGTGCCAGTAGTCTCAGGGGTGACGAGCAGTACTTC
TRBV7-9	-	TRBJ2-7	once	CASSLGRVGPYEQYF	TGTGCCAGCAGCTTAGGGCGGGTCGGTCCCTACGAGCAGTACTTC
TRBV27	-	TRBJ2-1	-	CASSLGGVVQFF	TGTGCCAGCAGTTTGGGGGGAGTGGTTCAGTTCTTC
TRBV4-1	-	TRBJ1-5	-	CASSQDLGGNQPQHF	TGCGCCAGCAGCCAAGATTTGGGGGGGAATCAGCCCCAGCATTTT
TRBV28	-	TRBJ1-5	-	CASSSETLGNQPQHF	TGTGCCAGCAGTTCGGAGACGTTGGGCAATCAGCCCCAGCATTTT
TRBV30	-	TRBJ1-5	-	CAWSVRGAQPQHF	TGTGCCTGGAGTGTACGGGGGGCACAGCCCCAGCATTTT